This entry lists 23 T cell receptor beta chains sequenced from one sample in a study of blood T cells in healthy people across ages. Next came a second PCR, run for roughly 6 to 11 cycles, which used a sample-barcoded 5' primer along with a J-beta primer mix. Each CDR3 protein is one row after TCRdb ran MiXCR on the 5' RACE reads. Among fewer than 800,000 distinct CDR3 sequences, around 48% were seen once, and the ten largest hold under 35%. The sequenced sample consisted of blood. The receptor source for this set is a woman aged 55-75 years in good health.

This chain uses TRBV29-1 with TRBJ2-5, with 14 bases aligning to TRBD2. J lost 5 bases, V lost 3 bases, and 5 bases had no gene match. The CDR3 extends over 15 amino acids. Germline CDR1 reads SQVTM; CDR2 reads ANQGSEA. CDR3 sequence reads: CSVEGLAGDRETQYF. The CDR3 region has the DNA TGCAGCGTTGAGGGACTAGCGGGAGACCGGGAGACCCAGTACTTC.

The rearrangement links TRBV14 to TRBJ2-7, with D uncertain. Germline CDR1 SGHDN, CDR2 FVKESK. The length of the CDR3 is 15 residues. V was trimmed by 0 bases and J by 2 bases, leaving 11 bases between them. The CDR3 nucleotides are TGTGCCAGCAGCCAAGAAAGGGTGTTCGCCTACGAGCAGTACTTC. Translating it yields CASSQERVFAYEQYF. Combining the CDR3 with reference TRBV14 and TRBJ2-7 gives the whole variable domain EAGVTQFPSHSVIEKGQTVTLRCDPISGHDNLYWYRRVMGKEIKFLLHFVKESKQDESGMPNNRFLAERTGGTYSTLKVQPAELEDSGVYFCASSQERVFAYEQYFGPGTRLTVT.

The chain employs TRBV7-9 and TRBJ2-5, with D perhaps TRBD1 (5 bases). The germline V and J ends were trimmed by 3 bases and 5 bases, with 16 bases remaining between them. CDR3 length equals 15 residues. The germline V gene encodes CDR1 SEHNR and CDR2 FQNEAQ (reference sequence). The DNA for the CDR3 is TGTGCCAGCAGCTTTTGGACACTCAAAACGGAGACCCAGTACTTC. Its translation is CASSFWTLKTETQYF.

The V and J genes are TRBV20-1 and TRBJ2-5; TRBD1 aligns across 7 bases. Judging by the DNA end, TRBJ2-7 fits better; the J call may be wrong. CDR1 and CDR2 (germline): DFQATT, SNEGSKA (reference sequence). The CDR3 is 15 amino acids. Here the CDR3 reads CSARDPTGVDYEQYF. The CDR3 DNA reads TGCAGTGCTAGAGACCCAACAGGGGTTGACTACGAGCAGTACTTC.

The chain has TRBV20-1 and TRBJ2-1; D is unresolved. The J call may be incorrect, as the DNA end agrees better with TRBJ2-7. The CDR3 has 12 residues. CDR1 DFQATT and CDR2 SNEGSKA come from the germline V gene (reference sequence). CDR3 in amino acids: CSARALVYEQYF. The CDR3 DNA is TGCAGTGCTAGAGCTCTCGTCTACGAGCAGTACTTC.

This rearrangement joins TRBV20-1 to TRBJ2-5; 7 bases are shared with TRBD1. Germline V gives CDR1 DFQATT, CDR2 SNEGSKA (reference sequence). This CDR3 is built from 12 residues. V dropped 6 bases and J dropped 4; count of bases not matched to a gene: 5. The CDR3 bases are TGCAGTGCCCGAACAGGGGCAGAGACCCAGTACTTC. This codes for CSARTGAETQYF.

This clonotype was counted between two and nine times. This chain connects TRBV20-1 to TRBJ2-5, with TRBD1 identical over 9 bases. CDR3 length: 14 residues. The ends lost 8 bases at V and 3 bases at J; junction bases unmatched: 10. CDR1 is DFQATT, CDR2 SNEGSKA, per germline (reference sequence). This CDR3 is CSSPTGGKEETQYF. The CDR3 DNA sequence: TGCAGTTCACCAACAGGGGGCAAGGAAGAGACCCAGTACTTC.

CDR3 DNA sequence: TGCAGTGCTCCCGGGACTAATCTTTACGAGCAGTACTTC. Protein sequence: CSAPGTNLYEQYF. This chain connects TRBV20-1 to TRBJ2-7; TRBD2 matches at 7 bases. With V trimmed by 5 bases and J by 4 bases, 8 bases remained unmatched. Germline V gives CDR1 DFQATT, CDR2 SNEGSKA (reference sequence). There are 13 residues in the CDR3.

The table lists this clonotype with a few counts. CDR3 residues: CASSHTRSAYEQYF. CDR3 bases: TGTGCCAGCAGCCATACTCGAAGCGCCTACGAGCAGTACTTC. This chain uses TRBV7-9 with TRBJ2-7; no clear D gene. This CDR3 has 14 residues. Looked up from germline, CDR1 is SEHNR and CDR2 is FQNEAQ (reference sequence). V lost 5 bases and J lost 2, with 13 bases in between.

Concerning this clonotype itself: A read error may be the cause here, since a much bigger clone is one base away. The CDR3 DNA reads TGTGCCAACAGCCAAGATGGGACTGGGGGTGAGGAGACCCAGTACTTC. It encodes CANSQDGTGGEETQYF. The chain combines TRBV4-2 with TRBJ2-5; D may be TRBD2 (6 bases). CDR3 length equals 16 residues. CDR1 LGHNA and CDR2 YNFKEQ come from the germline V gene.

The chain carries TRBV9 and TRBJ1-5; D unclear. The CDR3 length is 14 residues. V lost 0 bases, J lost 3 bases, and 7 bases lay in between. Germline V gives CDR1 SGDLS, CDR2 YYNGEE. CDR3 loop: CASSVGDYNQPQHF. CDR3 in DNA: TGTGCCAGCAGCGTAGGAGACTACAATCAGCCCCAGCATTTT.

In its sample, this clonotype was seen a few times. The chain joins TRBV29-1 to TRBJ1-1; TRBD1 agrees at 7 bases. V dropped 6 bases and J dropped 5; count of bases not matched to a gene: 6. This CDR3 is 12 amino acids long. Germline loops: CDR1 SQVTM, CDR2 ANQGSEA. The CDR3 nucleotides read TGCAGCGTATATGACAGGGTGACTGAAGCTTTCTTT. It specifies CSVYDRVTEAFF.

The chain uses TRBV20-1 and TRBJ2-5; TRBD1 aligns across 9 bases. The CDR3 spans 13 residues. Germline-derived CDR1 and CDR2 are DFQATT and SNEGSKA (reference sequence). V was pared by 4 bases and J by 2 bases, with 2 bases of the junction left unmatched. CDR3 in DNA: TGCAGTGCTATACAGGGGGCGCAAGAGACCCAGTACTTC. As protein: CSAIQGAQETQYF.

This clonotype was found a few times. The chain is built from TRBV5-1 and TRBJ2-5; 11 positions agree with TRBD2. CDR1 and CDR2 (germline): SGHRS, YFSETQ. The CDR3 sequence is 16 residues long. With V trimmed by 0 bases and J by 0 bases, 1 base remained unmatched. As DNA, the CDR3 is TGCGCCAGCAGCTTGGAGGGACTAGCGGACCAAGAGACCCAGTACTTC. Amino acid sequence: CASSLEGLADQETQYF.

The chain is built from TRBV7-3 and TRBJ2-7, with TRBD2 identical over 7 bases. The CDR3 is made up of 16 amino acids. The V gene's germline CDR1 is SGHTA and CDR2 FQGTGA. Germline trimming cut 0 bases from V and 2 bases from J; bases unmatched to any gene: 7. This chain's CDR3 is CASSLTAVAGAYEQYF. CDR3 nucleotides: TGTGCCAGCAGCTTAACTGCGGTAGCGGGCGCCTACGAGCAGTACTTC.

In this sample, this clonotype turned up many times. CDR3 sequence reads: CASSLAPSGRRETQYF. For the CDR3, the DNA is TGTGCCAGCAGCTTAGCGCCTAGCGGGAGGCGAGAGACCCAGTACTTC. The J gene is TRBJ2-5, the V gene TRBV7-2; 11 bases fit TRBD2. With 0 bases clipped from V and 4 bases from J, the junction kept 4 bases outside the gene matches. The CDR3 runs 16 residues. Germline V gene lookup returns CDR1 SGHTA and CDR2 FQGNSA.

This sequence joins TRBV27 and TRBJ2-3, with no clear D. This CDR3 region has 14 residues. Trimming took 8 bases from V and 4 from J, leaving 16 bases between them. Germline-derived CDR1 and CDR2 are MNHEY and SMNVEV (reference sequence). The CDR3, as DNA: TGTGCCAGCTCCCCAGTAGTTGCCGCAGATACGCAGTATTTT. Protein product: CASSPVVAADTQYF.

This clonotype was observed a handful of times. The chain is built from TRBV25-1 and TRBJ2-7; TRBD2 matches 12 bases. Trimming removed 2 bases from V and 6 bases from J; junction bases left unmatched: 8. From germline, CDR1 is MGHDK and CDR2 SYGVNS. The CDR3 totals 16 residues. The CDR3 DNA reads as TGTGCCAGCAGTGAAGCGACTAGCGGGAGTGTCGGCGAGCAGTACTTC. This translates into CASSEATSGSVGEQYF.

The J gene is TRBJ1-1, the V gene TRBV6-1; D may be TRBD1 (5 bases). This CDR3 spans 13 amino acids. V was shortened by 2 bases and J by 5 bases, with 9 bases between the two germline ends. Germline lookup yields CDR1 MNHNS and CDR2 SASEGT. The CDR3 reads CASSEPGPTEAFF. The CDR3 region has the DNA TGTGCCAGCAGTGAACCGGGGCCGACTGAAGCTTTCTTT.

The genes are TRBV7-3 and TRBJ2-2, with TRBD2 matching 11 bases. The CDR3 spans 16 residues. Germline CDR1 reads SGHTA; CDR2 reads FQGTGA. J was trimmed by 4 bases and V by 0 bases; bases with no gene match: 1. This CDR3 reads CASSLTSGRATGELFF. CDR3 nucleotide sequence: TGTGCCAGCAGCTTAACTAGCGGGAGGGCCACCGGGGAGCTGTTTTTT.

This chain joins TRBV24-1 and TRBJ2-1; 10 bases align to TRBD2. The ends lost 6 bases at V and 4 bases at J; junction bases unmatched: 5. Germline CDR1 KGHDR, CDR2 SFDVKD. There are 15 residues in the CDR3. In DNA form, the CDR3 reads TGTGCCACCAGTAGGGCTAGCGGGAGATACAATGAGCAGTTCTTC. Translating it yields CATSRASGRYNEQFF.

This clonotype was seen only once. V gene TRBV6-5 combines with J gene TRBJ2-1; the match to TRBD2 covers 8 bases. TRBJ2-7 explains the end of the DNA better; the J call may be wrong. The CDR3 runs to 15 residues. Germline V gene lookup returns CDR1 MNHEY and CDR2 SVGAGI. CDR3 region: CASSYSTKRESEQYF. CDR3 DNA sequence: TGTGCCAGCAGTTACTCAACAAAGCGGGAGAGTGAGCAGTACTTC.

Worth noting for this clonotype: The DNA is omitted, as the CDR3 cannot be located on it reliably, and the CDR3 follows TCRdb's listing. The rearrangement joins TRBV29-1 to TRBJ1-2; the D segment call TRBD1 is taken from the table without a DNA check. Germline lookup yields CDR1 SQVTM and CDR2 ANQGSEA. With termini counted, the CDR3 has 13 amino acids. CDR3 loop: CSVDPQEIYGCTF.